This T cell receptor (beta chain) was recovered during a study of early T cells in non-severe SARS-CoV-2 infection. Overall study context: Unpaired chains resulted from sequencing bulk RNA of unsorted whole blood.

This clonotype was detected ten times or more. The antigen is unknown. Study-wide findings and caveats: VDJdb matching, biased toward anti-spike CD8 responses, missed private and CD4 specificities.

Germline V lookup: CDR1 SGHRS, CDR2 YFSETQ. CDR3 length: 15 residues. Deletions cut 5 bases from V and 4 bases from J, with 18 bases between. Researchers attached unique molecular identifiers to individual cDNA molecules. One entry per CDR3 protein, called by TCRdb with MiXCR from the 5' RACE reads. Of about 92,000 distinct CDR3 sequences in the sample, approximately 16% were seen once. The chain carries TRBV5-1 and TRBJ2-5; TRBD2 might be the D (5 bases). The sequenced material came from whole blood. This receptor was taken from an adult who was a healthcare worker with PCR-confirmed SARS-CoV-2 infection or an uninfected control (not recorded which). CDR3 bases: TGCGCCAGCAGTCGCAACCAGGACTGGGGAGAGACCCAGTACTTC. This translates into CASSRNQDWGETQYF.